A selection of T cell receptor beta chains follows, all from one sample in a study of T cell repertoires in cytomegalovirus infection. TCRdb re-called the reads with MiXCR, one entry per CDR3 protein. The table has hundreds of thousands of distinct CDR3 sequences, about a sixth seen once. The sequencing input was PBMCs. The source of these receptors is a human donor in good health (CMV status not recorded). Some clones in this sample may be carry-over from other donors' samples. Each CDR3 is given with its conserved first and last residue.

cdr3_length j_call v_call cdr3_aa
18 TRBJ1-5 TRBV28 CASRSTPYGQGARQPQHF
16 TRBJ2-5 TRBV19 CASSIAGPRRGETQYF
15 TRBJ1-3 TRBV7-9 CASSAKETAGNTIYF
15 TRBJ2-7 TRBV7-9 CASSLGQVPPYEQYF
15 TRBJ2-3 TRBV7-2 CASTASVGPTDTQYF
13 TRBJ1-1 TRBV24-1 CATSKGMNTEAFF
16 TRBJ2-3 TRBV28 CASSSYSGGAADTQYF
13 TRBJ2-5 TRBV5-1 CASSLEVSETQYF
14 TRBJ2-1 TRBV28 CASSLWRVDNEQFF
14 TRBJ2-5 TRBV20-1 CSATGRGDQETQYF
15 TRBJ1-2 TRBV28 CASSLLSGANYGYTF
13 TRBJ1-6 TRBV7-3 CASSLISDSPLHF
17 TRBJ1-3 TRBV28 CASSFLNIVSSGNTIYF
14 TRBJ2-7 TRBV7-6 CASSQGASFYEQYF
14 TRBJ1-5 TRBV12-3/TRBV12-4 CASTYSVSNQPQHF
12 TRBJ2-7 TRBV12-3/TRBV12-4 CASRGTGGLRYF
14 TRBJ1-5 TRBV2 CASSDDRGYQPQHF
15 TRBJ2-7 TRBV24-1 CATSDVGAISYEQYF
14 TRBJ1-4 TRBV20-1 CSARHPATNEKLFF
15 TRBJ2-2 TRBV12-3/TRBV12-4 CASSFRGENTGELFF
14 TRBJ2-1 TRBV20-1 CSANPPGRNNEQFF
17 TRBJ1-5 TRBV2 CASSSNQGAGGNQPQHF
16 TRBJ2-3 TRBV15 CATSTWGGGVTDTQYF
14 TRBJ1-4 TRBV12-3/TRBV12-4 CASSNTGTNEKLFF
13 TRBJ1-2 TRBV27 CASSLSGGNGYTF
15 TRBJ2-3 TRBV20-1 CSAINSGGGTDTQYF
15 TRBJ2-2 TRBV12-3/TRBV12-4 CASSWTSGGAGELFF
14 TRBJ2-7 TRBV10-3 CAISDPTVAYEQYF
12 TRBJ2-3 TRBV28 CASSIGQGSQYF
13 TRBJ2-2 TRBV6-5 CASRDRGPGELFF
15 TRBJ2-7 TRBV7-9 CASRDDRPGDDEQYF
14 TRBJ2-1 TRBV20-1 CSATLGTFHNEQFF
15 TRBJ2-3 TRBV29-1 CSVGGDVWGTDTQYF
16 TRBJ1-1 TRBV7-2 CASSSEGDRLNTEAFF
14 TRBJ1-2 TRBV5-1 CASSPGQGARGYTF
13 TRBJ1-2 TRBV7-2 CASSPDRASGYTF
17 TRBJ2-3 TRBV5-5 CASVVRGRGKIADTQYF
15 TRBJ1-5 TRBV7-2 CASSLTVYTGQPQHF
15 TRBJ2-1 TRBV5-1 CASSMQRGGGNEQFF
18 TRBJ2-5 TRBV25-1 CASSDPHGRWGGMETQYF
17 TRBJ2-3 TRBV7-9 CASSLALATDETDTQYF
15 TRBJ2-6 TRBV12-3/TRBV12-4 CASSPTGSGANVLTF
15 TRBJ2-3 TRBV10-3 CAISEWGEEADTQYF
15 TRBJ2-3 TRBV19 CASAVWTGGADTQYF
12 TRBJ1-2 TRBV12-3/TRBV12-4 CASSSQVDGYTF
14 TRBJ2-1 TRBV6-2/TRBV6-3 CASSYGGAANEQFF
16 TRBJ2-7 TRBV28 CASSRGTSGDFYEQYF
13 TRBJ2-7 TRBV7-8 CASSLTSRGEQYF
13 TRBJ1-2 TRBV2 CASSDQGTDGYTF
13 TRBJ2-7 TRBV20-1 CSARQGAGYEQYF
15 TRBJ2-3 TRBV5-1 CASSLRDYFTDTQYF
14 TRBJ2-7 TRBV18 CASSPLGQAYEQYF